The clone carrying this TCR beta chain showed up just once. Antigen: not known. J gave up 1 base and V 6 bases, and 7 bases lay outside the gene matches. The germline CDR1 and CDR2 sequences are MNHEY and SMNVEV (reference sequence). CDR3 length equals 15 residues. This entry comes from a study of T-cell reconstitution after alpha-beta-depleted transplantation in children. Unique molecular identifiers were incorporated when the TCRbeta library was constructed. TCRdb re-analysed the PCR reads in MiXCR, keeping a single row per CDR3 protein. This sample has about 980,000 distinct CDR3 sequences, with about 26% found just once. Whole-study findings and limits: After one year, T-cell counts and TCRbeta diversity mostly came from new T cells.

Here the sequenced sample was PBMCs, mostly from graft donor cells, taken 360 days after TCRalphabeta/CD19-depleted stem cell transplant. This chain joins TRBV27 and TRBJ2-7; TRBD1 matches at 9 bases. The clonotype comes from a boy under two years old who had a stem cell transplant for SCID, so the T cells may come from the graft donor. The DNA of the CDR3 is TGTGCCAGCAGCAAGACAGGGGGGAAATCCTACGAGCAGTACTTC. It translates to CASSKTGGKSYEQYF.